The rows below give T cell receptor beta chains drawn from one sample of a study of kidney transplant recipient with SARS-CoV-2 infection. TCRdb recomputed calls from the reads with MiXCR, one row per CDR3 protein. This table holds about 240,000 distinct CDR3 sequences, 29% found once. The sequencing used a blood sample, collected at baseline and on day 111 from a kidney transplant recipient. The receptors were sampled from a male patient aged 25-45 years who had COVID-19 and was a kidney transplant recipient. Some T cells may possibly be graft donor cells. Both conserved end residues are part of each CDR3. A D gene is named only where the DNA matches it firmly. Part of the rows lack a size; the others show once, few, many or a class for expanded clones.

TRBJ1-1 | TRBD1 | TRBV28 | NA | TGTGCCAGCAGCCGTCGGACAGGACCCCAGCAGGCTGAAGCTTTCTTT | CASSRRTGPQQAEAFF
TRBJ2-3 | TRBD2 | TRBV4-3 | medium-sized | TGCGCCAGCAGCCAGGCTAGCGGAAGCCGCACAGATACGCAGTATTTT | CASSQASGSRTDTQYF
TRBJ2-5 | NA | TRBV20-1 | many | TGCAGTGCTAACGGGAACCAAGAGACCCAGTACTTC | CSANGNQETQYF
TRBJ1-2 | NA | TRBV12-3/TRBV12-4 | many | TGTGCCAGCAGTAAAAAGCTCACAGCAGGAAAGACCTATGGCTACACCTTC | CASSKKLTAGKTYGYTF
TRBJ1-2 | NA | TRBV6-9 | many | TGTGCCAGCAGTGCTCGATTGCCTTACGGAAAGACCTATGGCTACACCTTC | CASSARLPYGKTYGYTF
TRBJ2-7 | NA | TRBV21-1 | many | TGTGCCCCGCGAGACGGGACATACGAGCAGTACTTC | CAPRDGTYEQYF
TRBJ1-2 | NA | TRBV9 | many | TGTGCCAGCGCCTACAAGTACTCAAGAAAGACCTATGGCTACACCTTC | CASAYKYSRKTYGYTF
TRBJ1-2 | NA | TRBV16 | many | TGTGCCAGCAGCGTATGGGGGGTCGTTAGAAAGACCTATGGCTACACCTTC | CASSVWGVVRKTYGYTF
TRBJ1-5 | NA | TRBV5-1 | many | TGCGCCAGCAGCCCGGACAGCAATCAGCCCCAGCATTTT | CASSPDSNQPQHF
TRBJ1-1 | NA | TRBV11-2 | many | TGTGCCAGCAGCTTCCTAACAGTGAACACTGAAGCTTTCTTT | CASSFLTVNTEAFF
TRBJ2-1 | TRBD2 | TRBV27 | many | TGTGCCAGCAGTTTCCGGGACTACACCAATGAGCAGTTCTTC | CASSFRDYTNEQFF
TRBJ2-2 | NA | TRBV5-1 | few | TGCGCCAGCGGCTTGATCGGAACCCATCCTTCCGGGGAGCTGTTTTTT | CASGLIGTHPSGELFF
TRBJ1-1 | NA | TRBV6-4 | many | TGTGCCAGCAGTGCCGACCCAGGGCGTTCGGCTTTCTTT | CASSADPGRSAFF
TRBJ1-2 | NA | TRBV6-5 | many | TGTGCCAGCAGTGGGGGGACATTCGGCTACACCTTC | CASSGGTFGYTF
TRBJ2-3 | TRBD2 | TRBV20-1 | NA | TGCAGTGCTAGGCTTAATAGCGGGAGCACAGATACGCAGTATTTT | CSARLNSGSTDTQYF
TRBJ2-6 | NA | TRBV6-4 | many | TGTGCCAGCAAAGGGGACGGGTCTGGGGCCAACGTCCTGACTTTC | CASKGDGSGANVLTF
TRBJ1-2 | NA | TRBV7-8 | many | TGTGCCAGCAGCATTTCGGAGTTTACCCGAAAGACCTATGGCTACACCTTC | CASSISEFTRKTYGYTF
TRBJ1-6 | NA | TRBV5-1 | many | TGCGCCAGCAGCTTGGCCTTTTTAGGGGACCTCCACTTT | CASSLAFLGDLHF
TRBJ1-1 | TRBD1 | TRBV2 | NA | TGTACCAGCCTTGTTAGGGGGCTGGCGAACACTGAAGCTTTCTTT | CTSLVRGLANTEAFF
TRBJ1-2 | NA | TRBV19 | many | TGTGCCAGTAGTGTATCTGAGACAAATCGAAAGACCTATGGCTACACCTTC | CASSVSETNRKTYGYTF
TRBJ1-2 | NA | TRBV7-5 | many | NA | CISVPEMENEVGKTYGYTF
TRBJ1-6 | NA | TRBV6-2/TRBV6-3 | many | TGTGCCAGCAGTTACCTCAAGAGTTCACCCCTCCACTTT | CASSYLKSSPLHF
TRBJ2-3 | NA | TRBV3-1 | NA | TGTGCCAGCAGCCGAGTTCCCATTTGTCATGCAAGATACGCAGTATTT | CASSRVPICHARYAVF
TRBJ2-1 | TRBD1 | TRBV6-6 | few | TGTGCCAGCAGTTACACCGGGACAGGGAACAATGAGCAGTTCTTC | CASSYTGTGNNEQFF
TRBJ2-7 | NA | TRBV7-9 | many | TGTGCCAGCAGCTTAAGAGCCGACGGCTACGAGCAGTACTTC | CASSLRADGYEQYF
TRBJ2-5 | NA | TRBV27 | many | TGTGCCAGCAGTTCCTTCGGCCAAGAGACCCAGTACTTC | CASSSFGQETQYF
TRBJ1-2 | NA | TRBV10-1 | many | TGCGCCAGCAGTCTAGGGACAAGATCGCGAAAGACCTATGGCTACACCTTC | CASSLGTRSRKTYGYTF
TRBJ1-1 | TRBD1 | TRBV5-4 | many | TGTGCCAGCAGCCGGGACAGGGGGCTCGCTGAAGCTTTCTTT | CASSRDRGLAEAFF